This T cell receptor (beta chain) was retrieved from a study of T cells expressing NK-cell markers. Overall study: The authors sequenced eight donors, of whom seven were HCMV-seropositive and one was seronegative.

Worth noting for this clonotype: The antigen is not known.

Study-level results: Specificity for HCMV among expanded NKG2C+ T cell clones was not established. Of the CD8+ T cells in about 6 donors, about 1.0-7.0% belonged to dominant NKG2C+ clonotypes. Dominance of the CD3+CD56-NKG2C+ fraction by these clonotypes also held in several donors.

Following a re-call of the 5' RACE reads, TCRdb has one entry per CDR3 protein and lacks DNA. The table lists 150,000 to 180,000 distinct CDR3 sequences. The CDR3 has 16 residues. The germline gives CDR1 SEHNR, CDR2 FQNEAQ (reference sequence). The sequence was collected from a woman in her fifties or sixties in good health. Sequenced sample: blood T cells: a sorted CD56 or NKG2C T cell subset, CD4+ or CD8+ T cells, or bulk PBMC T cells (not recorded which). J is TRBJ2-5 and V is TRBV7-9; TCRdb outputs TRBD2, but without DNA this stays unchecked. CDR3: CASSSTREGGQETQYF.